This is a list of T cell receptor beta chains from one sample in a study of blood T cell repertoires in COVID-19. TCRdb's copy holds only in-frame clones and misses some; the assay was immunoSEQ multiplex PCR. The sample comprises roughly 340,000 clones, roughly 90% of which are singletons, and less than 3.5% rests with the top ten. Material for sequencing was peripheral blood. The receptors originated from a woman in her 30s with COVID-19, enrolled during active disease. Each CDR3 is given without its conserved first and last residue.

TRBV4-2	TRBJ2-1	ASSQDGLAREQF
TRBV7-2	TRBJ1-5	ASSLFANLAYSNQPQH
TRBV4-3	TRBJ2-1	ASSQVVGFSGQGDNEQF
TRBV28	TRBJ1-4	ASSSVDRNEKLF
TRBV11-2	TRBJ2-1	ASSLYRGVSEQF
TRBV6-5	TRBJ2-5	ASRGLRETQY
TRBV10-3	TRBJ2-7	AIGRTDRITYEQY
TRBV18	TRBJ2-1	ASSPKRIGGLSLDEQF
TRBV9	TRBJ2-2	ASSEQGLPGTKNTGELF
TRBV5-4	TRBJ1-2	ASSPHRGDYGYT
TRBV19	TRBJ2-5	ASSIDLGQGGETQY
TRBV5-8	TRBJ1-6	ASSHRGAYNSPLH
TRBV4-3	TRBJ1-4	ASSQGETGGAEKLF
TRBV5-1	TRBJ1-3	ASSLGLWSSGNTIY
TRBV5-1	TRBJ2-3	ASSLGGGSLYTDTQY
TRBV15	TRBJ2-5	ATSRDRGGQGARETQY
TRBV15	TRBJ2-1	ATSRELNPGHRTDNEQF
TRBV10-3	TRBJ2-7	AISDGHPGEQY
TRBV11-2	TRBJ2-5	ASSPQTQAIETQY
TRBV6-5	TRBJ1-1	ASSKLTGITEAF
TRBV6-1	TRBJ2-5	ASSYDRGGETQY
TRBV7-9	TRBJ1-6	ASSFIGNSPLH
TRBV6-5	TRBJ1-2	ASTSPGRTYGYT
TRBV5-4	TRBJ1-3	ASSGGDISGNTIY
TRBV29-1	TRBJ2-7	SVDKLEPYEQY
TRBV28	TRBJ2-5	ASSLRQGALWETQY
TRBV20-1	TRBJ1-1	SASENDRENTEAF
TRBV29-1	TRBJ2-3	SDRTSGRIGTQY
TRBV6-2/TRBV6-3	TRBJ1-2	ASSYVPGGGGYT
TRBV5-1	TRBJ2-3	ASSFQGLAGGLSTDTQY
TRBV27	TRBJ1-2	ASSIRTGANYGYT
TRBV4-3	TRBJ2-1	ASSQAAADYNEQF
TRBV7-9	TRBJ2-1	ASSSGLLEQF
TRBV29-1	TRBJ2-1	SVGREAEQF
TRBV19	TRBJ2-5	ASSIGGASETQY
TRBV5-1	TRBJ2-5	ASSTTGGEETQY
TRBV5-3	TRBJ1-2	ARRAIPAGQHHGYT
TRBV9	TRBJ2-3	ASSGPKEGGRGTDTQY
TRBV20-1	TRBJ2-3	SASDGSGRALDTQY
TRBV6-5	TRBJ2-3	ASSNGLAGTDTQY
TRBV11-3	TRBJ2-5	ASSRGAGETQY
TRBV13	TRBJ1-2	ASSPGGAYGYT
TRBV7-8	TRBJ1-1	ASSLGDRNTEAF
TRBV2	TRBJ1-2	ASSESNQNYGYT
TRBV5-4	TRBJ1-1	ASSLVGGDTEAF